This TCR beta chain was profiled in a study of blood T cell repertoires in COVID-19. Study-level information: The samples span acute and convalescent COVID-19 from the United States, Italy and Spain. The cDNA or gDNA used as material had been derived from T cells, B-cell-depleted T cells, or PBMCs.

The CDR3 length is 13 residues. Authors' processing steps: Amplifying reference gene primers gave estimates of nucleated cell counts. The method was immunoSEQ multiplex PCR; TCRdb's version includes in-frame clones alone and lacks a portion of them. The V and J calls and clone size were taken over from that table, and D and trimming were inferred from the DNA. The repertoire holds around 25,000 clones, with 88% as singletons. The genes are TRBV21-1 and TRBJ2-5; the tabulated D call, TRBD1, remains unverified against the DNA. TRBV21-1 is labeled a pseudogene. The receptor was derived from a man between 65 and 80 years old in a cohort sampled during active COVID-19. Sequenced sample: peripheral blood. The CDR3: CASSKLLGETQYF. For the CDR3, the DNA is TGTGCCAGCAGCAAACTCCTTGGCGAGACCCAGTACTTC.